Listed below are T cell receptor beta chains from one sample, sequenced in a study of blood T cells in healthy people across ages. A single record per CDR3 protein comes from TCRdb applying MiXCR to the 5' RACE reads. The sample yields roughly 1 million distinct CDR3 sequences, under 30% seen once. The data were also submitted as part of a second study, on T cells of mothers and their children.

The specimen was blood. The origin of the receptors is a girl aged 2-10 years in good health. The CDR3 runs from the conserved cysteine through the conserved F or W. Fields, in order: clone size, D gene, J gene, V gene, CDR3 DNA, CDR3 protein. The D gene is left open where the match is weak. Where a row states a size, it is once, few, many or the class of an expanded clone; other rows omit it.

NA TRBD1 TRBJ2-7 TRBV24-1 TGTGCCACCAGTCGGACAGGGGGCCTGTACTACGAGCAGTACTTC CATSRTGGLYYEQYF
few TRBD1 TRBJ2-7 TRBV14 TGTGCCAGCAGCTGGACAGGGAGAAACGAGCAGTACTTC CASSWTGRNEQYF
few TRBD1 TRBJ2-5 TRBV5-1 TGCGCCAGCAAGGTGGACAGGGCCCAAGAGACCCAGTACTTC CASKVDRAQETQYF
NA NA TRBJ1-4 TRBV7-9 TGTGCCAGCAGGCCGAGGAGTGCCAGTGGTGAAAAACTGTTTTTT CASRPRSASGEKLFF
NA TRBD1 TRBJ2-7 TRBV28 TGTGCCAGCAGACTTCCGGACAGGGTCTACGAGCAGTACTTC CASRLPDRVYEQYF
few NA TRBJ1-4 TRBV27 TGTGCCAGCTCTGACGGATCTAATGAAAAACTGTTTTTT CASSDGSNEKLFF
few NA TRBJ2-7 TRBV25-1 TGTGCCAGCAGTGAATTTATGGCCCCATCCGAGCAGTACTTC CASSEFMAPSEQYF
NA NA TRBJ2-2 TRBV27 TGTGCCAGCAGTTTATGGGGTCGTGACGGGGAGCTGTTTTTT CASSLWGRDGELFF
NA TRBD2 TRBJ2-7 TRBV28 TGTGCCAGCGCGAGCTGGGCTAGCGGAACCTACGAGCAGTACTTC CASASWASGTYEQYF
few NA TRBJ2-5 TRBV20-1 TGCAGTGCTAGAGTGGCGGGGGCTCCCCAAGAGACCCAGTACTTC CSARVAGAPQETQYF
NA TRBD2 TRBJ2-5 TRBV29-1 TGCAGCGTTGAAGGAGCGGGGAAAGAGACCCAGTACTTC CSVEGAGKETQYF
few NA TRBJ2-5 TRBV29-1 TGCAGCGTTGGGAGGGGACAGCCCCACCAAGAGACCCAGTACTTC CSVGRGQPHQETQYF
few NA TRBJ1-1 TRBV29-1 TGCAGCGTTGAAGACAGGGGAGGGAATGAAGCTTTCTTT CSVEDRGGNEAFF
few NA TRBJ2-7 TRBV29-1 TGCAGCGTTGAAGGTGCAGGGGAGGACTCCTACGAGCAGTACTTC CSVEGAGEDSYEQYF
NA NA TRBJ2-7 TRBV6-5 TGTGCCAGCAGTTACCAAGGATCGTGCCGGGAGCAGTACTTC CASSYQGSCREQYF
NA NA TRBJ1-4 TRBV4-1 TGCGCCAGCAGCCAAAGAGACCTTCAAACTAATGAAAAACTGTTTTTT CASSQRDLQTNEKLFF
NA NA TRBJ2-5 TRBV20-1 TGCAGTGCTTCACCTGAGACGGGGTTAACGTACGAGACCCAGTACTTC CSASPETGLTYETQYF
NA NA TRBJ2-7 TRBV28 TGTGCCAGCGGTTTAACCAGGGGCCCCTTCGAGCAGTACTTC CASGLTRGPFEQYF
few TRBD1 TRBJ2-5 TRBV3-1 TGTGCCAGCAGCCTTCCCGCTCGGACAGGGGGCCAAGAGACCCAGTACTTC CASSLPARTGGQETQYF
few TRBD1 TRBJ1-4 TRBV4-3 TGCGCCAGCAGCCAGGGGACAGGGAGAAATGAAAAACTGTTTTTT CASSQGTGRNEKLFF
few NA TRBJ1-1 TRBV7-2 TGTGCCAGCAGCCCCGGGACCCAGGGGTGGGACGAAGCTTTCTTT CASSPGTQGWDEAFF
few TRBD2 TRBJ2-1 TRBV7-6 TGTGCCAGCAGCCAAGCTAGCGGGAGAGTTGGCAATGAGCAGTTCTTC CASSQASGRVGNEQFF
few NA TRBJ1-4 TRBV7-8 TGTGCCAGCAGCTTAGCAAACGGGATTGCAACTAATGAAAAACTGTTTTTT CASSLANGIATNEKLFF
NA NA TRBJ1-2 TRBV28 TGTGCCAGCAATCTTGCCCAGGGTAGCTTCACCTTC CASNLAQGSFTF
NA TRBD1 TRBJ1-2 TRBV29-1 TGCAGTGCACCGGGGACAGGGAGTTCCAGTGGGTACACCTTC CSAPGTGSSSGYTF
NA TRBD2 TRBJ2-3 TRBV12-3/TRBV12-4 TGTGCCAGCCTAGAGCGGGAGGAAGGTACAGATACGCAGTATTTT CASLEREEGTDTQYF
few NA TRBJ2-6 TRBV6-1 TGTGCCAGCAGTGGGACATCTATTACTGGGGCCAACGTCCTGACTTTC CASSGTSITGANVLTF
few NA TRBJ2-6 TRBV4-1 TGCGCCAGCAGCGCGGGGCCCCCTGGGGCCAACGTCCTGACTTTC CASSAGPPGANVLTF
few NA TRBJ2-7 TRBV20-1 TGCAGTGCCTCCCCCTCCTACGAGCAGTACTTC CSASPSYEQYF
NA TRBD2 TRBJ2-3 TRBV12-3/TRBV12-4 TGTGCCAGCAGCCCGAGCGGGAGCACAGATATGGAGTATTTT CASSPSGSTDMEYF
NA NA TRBJ2-1 TRBV12-3/TRBV12-4 TGTGCCAGCAGTCCTCGGGTTACCTCCTACAATGAGCAGTTCTTC CASSPRVTSYNEQFF
NA TRBD2 TRBJ2-3 TRBV12-3/TRBV12-4 TGTGCCAGCAGCGAATCTAGCGGGGGCGCATTGACAGATACGCAGTATTTT CASSESSGGALTDTQYF
NA TRBD2 TRBJ2-3 TRBV3-1 TGTGCCAGCAGCCCACTATGGCGGGGGAGAAAAGATACGCAGTATTTT CASSPLWRGRKDTQYF
NA NA TRBJ2-1 TRBV5-1 TGCGCCAGCAGCTTTCGACCGACTAATGAGCAGTTCTTC CASSFRPTNEQFF
NA NA TRBJ2-7 TRBV7-9 TGTGCCAGCAGCTTAGGACTAAAGCAGTACTTC CASSLGLKQYF
NA TRBD2 TRBJ2-7 TRBV10-3 TGTGCCATCAGTGAGTCAGCGGGAGGGCTCTACGAGCAGTACTTC CAISESAGGLYEQYF
NA NA TRBJ2-3 TRBV2 TGTGCCAACAGTGGCCAGGGAGCAGATACGCAGTATTTT CANSGQGADTQYF
NA NA TRBJ2-7 TRBV3-1 TGTGCCAGCAGCCAAGATCGACGCGAGCAGTACTTC CASSQDRREQYF
NA NA TRBJ2-3 TRBV18 TGTGCCAGTCCACACAGGGAAGGCACAGATACGCAGTATTTT CASPHREGTDTQYF
once TRBD2 TRBJ2-1 TRBV7-3 TGTGCCAGCAGCTTCCCTAGTGGAAGCGGGGGGAGTAATGAGCAGTTCTTC CASSFPSGSGGSNEQFF
NA TRBD1 TRBJ2-3 TRBV5-1 TGCGCCAGCAACGCAATCGGGACAGGGTTCACAGATACGCAGTATTTT CASNAIGTGFTDTQYF
few NA TRBJ2-5 TRBV28 TGTGCCAGCAGTCCCCGTTTGACTCTGGGAGAGACCCAGTACTTC CASSPRLTLGETQYF
NA NA TRBJ1-2 TRBV12-3/TRBV12-4 TGTGCCAGCAGTGGGGGTATGGGCTACACCTTC CASSGGMGYTF
few TRBD2 TRBJ2-3 TRBV13 TGTGCCAGCAGCCCCGATCTCCGGGACTACCTGACAGATACGCAGTATTTT CASSPDLRDYLTDTQYF
few TRBD1 TRBJ2-5 TRBV11-3 TGTGCCAGCAGCCCCAATTTCTTGGGGACAGGGGGACGAGAGACCCAGTACTTC CASSPNFLGTGGRETQYF
few TRBD1 TRBJ1-6 TRBV20-1 TGCAGTGCCGCGGGCGGGACAGAGAATTCACCCCTCCACTTT CSAAGGTENSPLHF
few NA TRBJ2-5 TRBV6-1 TGTGCCAGCAGTGAGACGAGACTAGAGACCCAGTACTTC CASSETRLETQYF
NA TRBD2 TRBJ2-5 TRBV28 TGTGCCAGCAGATTTGGACTAGTCCAAGAGACCCAGTACTTC CASRFGLVQETQYF
few NA TRBJ2-5 TRBV6-5 TGTGCCAGCACCAGACAGCCACAAGAGACCCAGTACTTC CASTRQPQETQYF
NA NA TRBJ1-1 TRBV12-5 TGTGCTAGTGGCAGGGGTCCTGAAGCTTTCTTT CASGRGPEAFF
NA NA TRBJ1-6 TRBV27 TGTGCCAGCACAGGGGCACCCCTCCACTTT CASTGAPLHF
few TRBD2 TRBJ2-5 TRBV11-2 TGTGCCAGCAGCTATGGACTAGCGGGAGTGGAGACCCAGTACTTC CASSYGLAGVETQYF
NA NA TRBJ2-5 TRBV7-9 TGTGCCAGCAGCCCTCAGGAGGCTAGTGTTCAAGAGACCCAGTACTTC CASSPQEASVQETQYF
NA NA TRBJ1-5 TRBV2 TGTGCCAGCAGTGAAGCCGGGGTTAGCTTTTGGCAGCCCCAGCATTTT CASSEAGVSFWQPQHF
NA NA TRBJ1-3 TRBV4-1 TGCGCCAGCAGCCAAATAAACTCTGGAAACACCATATATTTT CASSQINSGNTIYF
NA NA TRBJ1-1 TRBV5-4 NA CASSFGPGTGSRLF
few NA TRBJ1-5 TRBV7-2 TGTGCCAGCAGCCCGCGACCCAATCAGCCCCAGCATTTT CASSPRPNQPQHF
NA NA TRBJ1-2 TRBV29-1 TGCAGCGTTCCCGGTTCTGCCGGAGGCTACACCTTC CSVPGSAGGYTF
NA NA TRBJ2-5 TRBV14 TGTGCCAGCAGCCACTCAGACCGGCGAGGGGAGACCCAGTACTTC CASSHSDRRGETQYF